The table lists the clone carrying this T cell receptor beta chain with a few counts. This entry comes from a study of blood T cells in healthy people across ages. Trimming removed 0 bases at V and 7 bases at J, with 10 bases between. The CDR3 runs to 14 residues. Germline V gene data show CDR1 as MNHNY and CDR2 as SVGAGI (reference sequence). A second about 7 to 11 cycle PCR used barcoded and J-beta primers. From the 5' RACE reads, TCRdb called clonotypes with MiXCR, one entry per CDR3 protein. The table lists 780,000 or so distinct CDR3 sequences, approximately 25% of them singletons, with approximately 4% in the top ten. The data also belong to a second study, concerning T cells of mothers and their children. According to that study: The people who donated were three healthy Caucasian mothers and their six children.

Sequenced input: blood. V and J are TRBV6-6 and TRBJ1-5; perhaps TRBD1 as D (6 bases). The sequence was collected from a boy aged 10-17 years in good health. CDR3 region: CASSYSPGVQPQHF. DNA for the CDR3: TGTGCCAGCAGTTACTCGCCAGGGGTCCAGCCCCAGCATTTT.